Below, 2 T cell receptor beta chains from the same sample are listed, as sequenced in a study of cytomegalovirus exposure and HLA in healthy donors. The primer mix had 60 Vbeta and 13 Jbeta primers. Profiling relied on immunoSEQ multiplex PCR, and the TCRdb table lists in-frame clones only, not all of them. The sample holds about 87,000 clones, 75% to 80% seen once. The material sequenced was PBMCs. The receptors shown here come from a middle-aged woman in good health and CMV-seronegative.

CDR3 region: CASGPTGSNQPQHF. CDR3 nucleotides: TGTGCCAGCGGCCCGACAGGGTCCAATCAGCCCCAGCATTTT. The chain links TRBV25-1 to TRBJ1-5, with 7 bases that match TRBD1. The J segment lost 3 bases and the V segment lost 8 bases, leaving 7 bases of the junction unmatched. CDR1 MGHDK and CDR2 SYGVNS come from the germline V gene. The CDR3 loop spans 14 amino acids.

The chain couples TRBV7-2 to TRBJ1-6; 8 bases match TRBD1. CDR3 length: 15 residues. V dropped 4 bases and J dropped 8; count of bases not matched to a gene: 7. From germline, CDR1 is SGHTA and CDR2 FQGNSA. The DNA of the CDR3 is TGTGCCAGCAGCTACACCGGGACAGGCTATTCACCCCTCCACTTT. Translation gives CASSYTGTGYSPLHF. The variable domain in full, with the rest retrieved from reference TRBV7-2 and TRBJ1-6, is GAGVSQSPSNKVTEKGKDVELRCDPISGHTALYWYRQSLGQGLEFLIYFQGNSAPDKSGLPSDRFSAERTGGSVSTLTIQRTQQEDSAVYLCASSYTGTGYSPLHFGNGTRLTVT.